Reported below is one T cell receptor (beta chain). This record belongs to a study of blood T cell repertoires in COVID-19. Whole-study context: Acute and convalescent COVID-19 specimens originated in the United States, Italy and Spain.

Trimming left V 1 base short and J 2 bases short, with 9 bases between. There are 15 residues in the CDR3. From germline, CDR1 is MGHRA and CDR2 YSYEKL. Only in-frame clones appear in the TCRdb table, and some are missing; sequencing was by immunoSEQ multiplex PCR. The data hold more than 300,000 clones, with 70% to 90% observed a single time. Sequencing input: PBMCs or T cells enriched from blood (not recorded which). This chain joins TRBV4-1 and TRBJ1-5; the D is unclear. The TCR sequence derives from a woman aged 25 to 39 who had recovered from COVID-19. The CDR3 region is CASSQVVSGNQPQHF. CDR3 nucleotides: TGCGCCAGCAGCCAAGTGGTTTCGGGCAATCAGCCCCAGCATTTT.